The 9 T cell receptor beta chains listed next were all sequenced from one sample in a study of T-cell memory formation after mild COVID-19. TCRdb re-analysed the 5' RACE reads in MiXCR, keeping a single row per CDR3 protein. The sample records over 150,000 distinct CDR3 sequences, around 13% being singletons. The sample comprised PBMCs or a T cell subset sorted from them (not recorded which). Every receptor here comes from a man between 18 and 29 years old who had mild COVID-19 (a few samples of this study predate the infection). Cell type and time point are not known.

The CDR3 sequence: CASSQRSGAGGGDTQYF. The CDR3 coding sequence is TGTGCCAGCAGTCAACGGTCGGGAGCGGGGGGCGGGGATACGCAGTATTTT. This chain uses TRBV11-1 with TRBJ2-3; 9 bases agree with TRBD2. V was clipped by 6 bases and J by 6 bases; unmatched bases: 16. The CDR3 length is 17 residues. Germline CDR1 and CDR2: SGHAT and FQDESV (reference sequence).

A few counts support this clonotype. The chain joins TRBV10-3 to TRBJ2-7; D uncertain. The CDR3 is 13 residues long. Between the trimmed V and J ends, which lost 11 bases and 3 bases, there was a span of 17 bases. Germline V CDR1 and CDR2: ENHRY, SYGVKD. The CDR3 DNA reads as TGTGCCGCAGGACGGACGGGTGACTACGAGCAGTACTTC. Its translation: CAAGRTGDYEQYF.

The chain links TRBV7-2 to TRBJ1-2; 8 bases agree with TRBD1. The CDR3 consists of 14 residues. Looked up from germline, CDR1 is SGHTA and CDR2 is FQGNSA. V was pared by 4 bases and J by 7 bases, with 8 bases of the junction left unmatched. The CDR3 sequence is CASSSQGAQGGYTF. The DNA for the CDR3 is TGTGCCAGCAGCTCGCAGGGGGCGCAAGGTGGCTACACCTTC.

This clonotype showed up many times. The chain uses TRBV12-3 or TRBV12-4 and TRBJ2-3; D perhaps matches TRBD1 (6 bases). The CDR3 sequence is 14 residues long. Trimming left V 3 bases short and J 0 bases short, with 7 bases between. The CDR3 reads CASSFRGSTDTQYF. DNA of the CDR3: TGTGCCAGCAGTTTTAGGGGGAGCACAGATACGCAGTATTTT.

This clonotype came up a few times. The chain is built from TRBV12-3 or TRBV12-4 and TRBJ1-1, with D unclear. V lost 3 bases and J lost 0, with 11 bases in between. The CDR3 runs 15 residues. This CDR3 reads CASSLFGVMNTEAFF. The DNA of the CDR3 is TGTGCCAGCAGTTTGTTCGGAGTTATGAACACTGAAGCTTTCTTT.

The rearrangement links TRBV4-3 to TRBJ2-3, with D possibly matching TRBD2 (6 bases). The V gene's germline CDR1 is LGHNA and CDR2 YSLEER. Trimming pared 2 bases from V and 0 bases from J, leaving 15 bases between. The CDR3 totals 17 residues. CDR3 loop: CASSQTPGLASTDTQYF. The CDR3, as DNA: TGCGCCAGCAGCCAAACTCCGGGACTCGCTAGCACAGATACGCAGTATTTT.

There are many counts of this clonotype. The chain links TRBV7-2 to TRBJ1-5; a possible D gene is TRBD1 (5 bases). Per the germline V gene, CDR1 is SGHTA and CDR2 is FQGNSA. Trimming stripped 5 bases from V and 5 bases from J, with 16 bases between. The length of the CDR3 is 15 residues. The CDR3 reads CASSPQARVDQPQHF. The CDR3 region has the DNA TGTGCCAGCAGCCCTCAGGCCAGGGTGGATCAGCCCCAGCATTTT.

The chain has TRBV9 and TRBJ2-1; 7 bases align to TRBD1. Germline V CDR1 and CDR2: SGDLS, YYNGEE. The CDR3 extends over 16 amino acids. Losses at the gene ends were 4 bases for V and 2 bases for J; bases not matched to a gene: 9. The CDR3 loop is CASSPQQGSTYNEQFF. The CDR3 nucleotides are TGTGCCAGCAGCCCTCAACAGGGGTCAACCTACAATGAGCAGTTCTTC.

V and J are TRBV2 and TRBJ1-5; no clear D. With 6 bases removed from V and 1 base from J, the gap between germline ends came to 13 bases. The germline CDR1 and CDR2 sequences are SNHLY and FYNNEI. The CDR3 sequence is 15 residues long. The CDR3 DNA reads TGTGCCAGCAGACGGACGGACTCGAGCAATCAGCCCCAGCATTTT. This translates into CASRRTDSSNQPQHF.